This passage covers 22 T cell receptor beta chains from one sample sequenced in a study of neurological immune-mediated disorders. TCRdb re-called the 5' RACE reads through MiXCR, storing one row per CDR3 protein. The table shows more than 50,000 distinct CDR3 sequences, with 3% to 4% occurring only once. Sequenced input: PBMCs. These TCRs come from a woman aged 55-75 years with multiple sclerosis.

The sample holds many counts of this clonotype. This chain connects TRBV20-1 to TRBJ2-7, with TRBD2 identical over 10 bases. The CDR3 consists of 12 residues. CDR1 is DFQATT and CDR2 is SNEGSKA in the germline V gene (reference sequence). V gave up 7 bases and J gave up 2 bases; unmatched junction bases: 2. This chain's CDR3 is CSGAGGTYEQYF. The DNA for the CDR3 is TGCAGTGGAGCGGGGGGGACCTACGAGCAGTACTTC.

This clonotype occurred a few times. V is TRBV28 and J is TRBJ2-5; unclear D gene. Germline CDR1 is MDHEN and CDR2 is SYDVKM. V was cut by 3 bases and J by 3 bases, with 8 bases left in between. The CDR3 length is 13 residues. CDR3 nucleotide sequence: TGTGCCAGCAGTTTGATAGGGAAAGAGACCCAGTACTTC. Protein sequence: CASSLIGKETQYF.

Many counts were recorded for this clonotype. This chain uses TRBV5-6 with TRBJ2-1; weak D call: TRBD2 (5 bases). The CDR3 is made up of 14 amino acids. Germline values: CDR1 SGHDT, CDR2 YYEEEE. The V end was cut by 1 base, the J end by 8 bases, with 13 bases between. The CDR3 is CASSLPRARHEQFF. As DNA, the CDR3 is TGTGCCAGCAGCTTGCCGCGGGCCAGACATGAGCAGTTCTTC.

This clonotype was found many times. The chain uses TRBV5-1 and TRBJ2-2; D gene ambiguous. The V end was cut by 3 bases, the J end by 0 bases, with 12 bases between. Germline CDR1 reads SGHRS; CDR2 reads YFSETQ. The CDR3 has 16 amino acids. The CDR3 reads CASSWSSGANTGELFF. In DNA, the CDR3 is TGCGCCAGCAGCTGGTCTTCAGGAGCGAACACCGGGGAGCTGTTTTTT. The full variable domain, its missing parts supplied by reference TRBV5-1 and TRBJ2-2, is KAGVTQTPRYLIKTRGQQVTLSCSPISGHRSVSWYQQTPGQGLQFLFEYFSETQRNKGNFPGRFSGRQFSNSRSEMNVSTLELGDSALYLCASSWSSGANTGELFFGEGSRLTVL.

This clonotype was counted ten times or more. V usage is TRBV10-2 and J usage is TRBJ1-2, with TRBD1 matching 9 bases. This CDR3 has 14 residues. The trim removed 8 bases at V and 2 bases at J, leaving 6 bases unmatched. Per germline, CDR1 WSHSY and CDR2 SAAADI. In DNA form, the CDR3 reads TGCGCCAGCGCAGGACAGGGGCCAAACTATGGCTACACCTTC. Encoded protein: CASAGQGPNYGYTF.

The chain combines TRBV28 with TRBJ1-1; no firm D call. Germline V gene sequence: CDR1 MDHEN, CDR2 SYDVKM. V gave up 6 bases and J gave up 5 bases, with 13 bases separating them. The CDR3 sequence is 13 residues long. CDR3 sequence reads: CASSSFRVTEAFF. The CDR3 DNA reads TGTGCCAGCAGCTCCTTTAGGGTTACTGAAGCTTTCTTT.

There are many counts of this clonotype. A read error may produce the germline difference seen at one junction end. The rearrangement links TRBV20-1 to TRBJ2-3; TRBD2 agrees at 16 bases. The CDR3 consists of 13 residues. Germline V gene data show CDR1 as DFQATT and CDR2 as SNEGSKA (reference sequence). CDR3: CRASGTSGRDAYF. CDR3 DNA sequence: TGCAGAGCTAGCGGGACTAGCGGGAGGGACGCGTATTTT.

This clonotype has ten or more counts. The V and J genes are TRBV12-3 or TRBV12-4 and TRBJ2-1; D possibly corresponds to TRBD2 (6 bases). V lost 3 bases and J lost 8, with 11 bases in between. The CDR3 loop spans 13 amino acids. CDR3 amino acids: CASSFSGVDEQFF. The CDR3 DNA sequence: TGTGCCAGCAGTTTTTCGGGGGTGGATGAGCAGTTCTTC.

This clonotype was observed at least ten times. The chain is built from TRBV20-1 and TRBJ2-4, with 9 nucleotides matching TRBD2. The length of the CDR3 is 15 residues. Trimming took 3 bases from V and 5 from J; bases not matched to a gene: 8. Germline CDR1 is DFQATT and CDR2 is SNEGSKA (reference sequence). In DNA form, the CDR3 reads TGCAGTGCTAGTTCTGCGACTAGCGGAGAAAACATTCAGTACTTC. Protein product: CSASSATSGENIQYF.

This clonotype has ten or more counts. V gene TRBV5-1 combines with J gene TRBJ2-1, with 7 bases lining up with TRBD2. This CDR3 is 15 amino acids long. The J segment lost 1 base and the V segment lost 2 bases, leaving 3 bases of the junction unmatched. The V gene's germline CDR1 is SGHRS and CDR2 YFSETQ. The CDR3 protein is CASSFTGGSYNEQFF. The CDR3 coding sequence is TGCGCCAGCAGCTTTACGGGGGGTTCCTACAATGAGCAGTTCTTC.

This clonotype was picked up many times. The chain recombines TRBV7-9 with TRBJ2-7; perhaps D is TRBD1 or TRBD2 (5 bases each). CDR1 and CDR2 from the germline V gene are SEHNR and FQNEAQ (reference sequence). The CDR3 consists of 14 residues. V lost 3 bases to trimming and J lost 6 bases, with 15 bases between them. Here the CDR3 reads CASSLFEGLGEQYF. In DNA, the CDR3 is TGTGCCAGCAGCTTGTTTGAGGGGCTAGGCGAGCAGTACTTC.

This clonotype was seen many times. The rearrangement uses TRBV29-1 and TRBJ2-1, with D unresolved. CDR3 length equals 12 residues. V was cut by 6 bases and J by 5 bases, with 11 bases left in between. Germline V lookup: CDR1 SQVTM, CDR2 ANQGSEA. The CDR3 DNA reads as TGCAGCGTGGCACCTGGGAACAATGAGCAGTTCTTC. Residues: CSVAPGNNEQFF.

This clonotype was recorded many times. The rearrangement uses TRBV7-9 and TRBJ2-3; D is perhaps TRBD1 (6 bases). The ends were cut back, 5 bases at V and 1 base at J, with 19 bases in the middle. The length of the CDR3 is 17 residues. Germline CDR1 is SEHNR and CDR2 is FQNEAQ (reference sequence). Written as DNA, the CDR3 is TGTGCCAGCAGCGTCGCGCGAGCGGCAGGGGGCACAGATACGCAGTATTTT. This gives the protein CASSVARAAGGTDTQYF.

This clonotype was found many times. J is TRBJ2-3 and V is TRBV18; 10 positions agree with TRBD2. Germline V gene data show CDR1 as KGHSH and CDR2 as LQKENI. Trimming took 5 bases from V and 1 from J; bases not matched to a gene: 6. This CDR3 is built from 16 residues. The CDR3 sequence is CASSIGLAVGTDTQYF. The CDR3 DNA sequence: TGTGCCAGCTCAATCGGACTAGCGGTTGGCACAGATACGCAGTATTTT.

This clonotype was counted many times. V usage is TRBV27 and J usage is TRBJ2-1; D is ambiguous. V lost 6 bases and J lost 6, with 15 bases in between. Germline V CDR1 and CDR2: MNHEY, SMNVEV (reference sequence). The CDR3 sequence is 14 residues long. CDR3 protein: CASSAYGSFNEQFF. The CDR3 bases are TGTGCCAGCAGCGCCTACGGTAGCTTCAATGAGCAGTTCTTC.

V gene TRBV20-1 combines with J gene TRBJ2-1, with TRBD1 matching 7 bases. V was clipped by 5 bases and J by 2 bases; unmatched bases: 9. This CDR3 comprises 15 residues. Germline CDR1 reads DFQATT; CDR2 reads SNEGSKA (reference sequence). CDR3 in DNA: TGCAGTGCTGGTAAATTGGACAGGACCTACAATGAGCAGTTCTTC. Translation gives CSAGKLDRTYNEQFF.

This clonotype was detected only a few times. J is TRBJ2-7 and V is TRBV4-1, with 10 bases identical to TRBD1. Germline lookup yields CDR1 MGHRA and CDR2 YSYEKL. V shed 4 bases, J shed 3 bases, and the junction held 3 bases outside the gene matches. There are 14 residues in the CDR3. In nucleotides, the CDR3 is TGCGCCAGCAGCCGGTGGGACAGGGGCTACGAGCAGTACTTC. This translates into CASSRWDRGYEQYF.

This clonotype appeared many times. The rearrangement joins TRBV5-6 to TRBJ2-3; 10 bases agree with TRBD1. Germline CDR1 SGHDT, CDR2 YYEEEE. This CDR3 has 15 residues. Trimming removed 4 bases from V and 5 bases from J; junction bases left unmatched: 7. The CDR3 sequence is CASSPDRGRRDTQYF. The CDR3 DNA reads TGTGCCAGCAGCCCTGACAGGGGGCGTCGAGATACGCAGTATTTT.

This clonotype occurred many times. The rearrangement links TRBV5-1 to TRBJ2-2, with D perhaps being TRBD1 or TRBD2 (6 bases each). The CDR3 covers 16 residues. V was pared by 9 bases and J by 3 bases, with 21 bases between. CDR1 and CDR2 from the germline V gene are SGHRS and YFSETQ. The CDR3 sequence: CATQTWGARYTGELFF. CDR3 nucleotide sequence: TGCGCCACCCAAACCTGGGGGGCGCGTTACACCGGGGAGCTGTTTTTT.

This clonotype has ten or more counts. In DNA form, the CDR3 reads TGCAGTGCTAGAGATCCGCAGGGCCGTCGGGGCGAGCAGTTCTTC. It yields the protein CSARDPQGRRGEQFF. The rearrangement links TRBV20-1 to TRBJ2-1, with D perhaps being TRBD1 or TRBD2 (5 bases each). This CDR3 region has 15 residues. The V and J ends lost 0 bases and 10 bases respectively, with 19 bases between them. Germline V CDR1 and CDR2: DFQATT, SNEGSKA (reference sequence).

There are many counts of this clonotype. The chain couples TRBV27 to TRBJ1-1; D is undetermined. Germline V CDR1 and CDR2: MNHEY, SMNVEV (reference sequence). Trimming shortened V by 6 bases and J by 0 bases, and 11 bases separated the two germline ends. The CDR3 has 14 residues. The CDR3 nucleotides read TGTGCCAGCAGACTCGGGCACTTGAACACTGAAGCTTTCTTT. Its protein product is CASRLGHLNTEAFF.

This clonotype has ten or more counts. The gene calls are TRBV7-2 and TRBJ1-6; unclear D gene. The CDR3 length is 16 residues. From germline, CDR1 is SGHTA and CDR2 FQGNSA. Trimming pared 2 bases from V and 4 bases from J, leaving 12 bases between. CDR3 amino acids: CASSLIHPGYNSPLHF. In DNA, the CDR3 is TGTGCCAGCAGCTTAATACATCCCGGATATAATTCACCCCTCCACTTT. Using reference TRBV7-2 and TRBJ1-6 for the parts outside the CDR3, the full variable domain is GAGVSQSPSNKVTEKGKDVELRCDPISGHTALYWYRQSLGQGLEFLIYFQGNSAPDKSGLPSDRFSAERTGGSVSTLTIQRTQQEDSAVYLCASSLIHPGYNSPLHFGNGTRLTVT.